This T cell receptor beta chain is from a study of STAT5B mutations in CD4+ large granular lymphocyte leukemia. The assay was immunoSEQ multiplex PCR, and TCRdb's table has in-frame clones only and misses some. The sample holds about 31,000 clones; roughly nine tenths are singletons and the top ten take 0.41%. To note about this clone: Its target is not known.

V dropped 1 base and J dropped 4; count of bases not matched to a gene: 6. Germline loops: CDR1 SQVTM, CDR2 ANQGSEA. The CDR3 is 15 amino acids. Healthy controls were blood donor buffy coats. Study-wide results and caveats: Compared with healthy controls (2/35), patient top clones favored TRBV06 (8/27).

The rearrangement uses TRBV29-1 and TRBJ1-2; 10 bases align to TRBD1. The specimen was CD4+ T cells from blood buffy coats. The clonotype comes from a human donor in good health. The CDR3 here is CSVEGEDRGGYGYTF. CDR3 DNA sequence: TGCAGCGTTGAAGGGGAGGACAGGGGGGGCTATGGCTACACCTTC. Full variable domain (missing parts from reference TRBV29-1 and TRBJ1-2): SAVISQKPSRDICQRGTSLTIQCQVDSQVTMMFWYRQQPGQSLTLIATANQGSEATYESGFVIDKFPISRPNLTFSTLTVSNMSPEDSSIYLCSVEGEDRGGYGYTFGSGTRLTVV.